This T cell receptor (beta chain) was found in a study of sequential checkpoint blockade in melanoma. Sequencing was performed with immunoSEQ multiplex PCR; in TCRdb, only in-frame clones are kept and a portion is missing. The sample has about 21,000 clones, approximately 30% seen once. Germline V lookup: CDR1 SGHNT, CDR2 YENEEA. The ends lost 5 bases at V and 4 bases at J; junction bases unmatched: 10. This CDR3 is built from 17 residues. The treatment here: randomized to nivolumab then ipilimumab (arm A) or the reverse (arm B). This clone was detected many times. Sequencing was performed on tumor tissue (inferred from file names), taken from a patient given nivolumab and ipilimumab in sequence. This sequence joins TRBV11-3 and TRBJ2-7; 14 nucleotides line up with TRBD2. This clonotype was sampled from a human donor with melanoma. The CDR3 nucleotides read TGTGCCAGCAGCCCCCCGGGACTAGCGGGGGAGTATTACGAGCAGTACTTC. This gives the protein CASSPPGLAGEYYEQYF.